The T cell receptor beta chain described here comes from a study of cytomegalovirus exposure and HLA in healthy donors. General study findings and limits: Earlier analysis yielded a pattern in which most TCR beta V segments were productive about 90% or about 30% of the time. Rates of TCR association differed by HLA locus in a later analysis, with DRB1 highest and HLA-C lowest.

Turning to this clone: Its antigen is not known.

The study ran its PCR with 60 Vbeta and 13 Jbeta primers. This table comes from immunoSEQ multiplex PCR, and its TCRdb copy is limited to in-frame clones, with some not included. The sample has 110,000 to 150,000 clones; 70% are singletons. The V gene lost 7 bases and the J gene lost 0 bases, with 15 bases spanning the gap. The CDR3 extends over 16 amino acids. CDR1 is MDHEN and CDR2 is SYDVKM in the germline V gene. J is TRBJ2-2 and V is TRBV28; weak D call: TRBD2 (6 bases). The receptor comes from a woman aged 30 to 39 in good health and CMV-seronegative. Sample: PBMCs. The CDR3 sequence: CASKGMAGTNTGELFF. The CDR3 nucleotides read TGTGCCAGCAAGGGAATGGCGGGAACGAACACCGGGGAGCTGTTTTTT.